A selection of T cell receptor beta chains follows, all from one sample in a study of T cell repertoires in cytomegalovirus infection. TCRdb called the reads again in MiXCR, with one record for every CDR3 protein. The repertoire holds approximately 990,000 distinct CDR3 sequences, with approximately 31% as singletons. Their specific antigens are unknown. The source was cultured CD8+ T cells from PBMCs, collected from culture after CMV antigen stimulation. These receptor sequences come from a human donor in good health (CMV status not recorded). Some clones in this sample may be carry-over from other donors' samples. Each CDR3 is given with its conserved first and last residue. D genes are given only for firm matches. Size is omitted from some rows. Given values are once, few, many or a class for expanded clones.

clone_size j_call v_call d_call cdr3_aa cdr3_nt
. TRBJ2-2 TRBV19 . CASSIDGGNTGELFF TGTGCCAGTAGTATCGACGGGGGGAACACCGGGGAGCTGTTTTTT
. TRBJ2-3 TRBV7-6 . CASNLEAGIKGIDTQYF TGTGCCAGCAACTTAGAGGCAGGGATTAAGGGCATAGATACGCAGTATTTT
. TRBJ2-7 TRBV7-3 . CASSLGPRDGYEQHF TGTGCCAGCAGCTTAGGGCCTCGGGACGGCTACGAGCAGCACTTC
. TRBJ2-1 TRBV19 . CASSIWLAGIVDDEQFF TGTGCCAGTAGTATATGGCTGGCAGGGATTGTAGACGATGAGCAGTTCTTC
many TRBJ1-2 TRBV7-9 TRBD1 CASSAQTLRDSNYGYTF TGTGCCAGCAGCGCCCAAACATTGAGGGACAGTAACTATGGCTACACCTTC
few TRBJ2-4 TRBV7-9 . CASSIGTEAKNIQYF TGTGCCAGCAGCATCGGGACGGAGGCCAAAAACATTCAGTACTTC
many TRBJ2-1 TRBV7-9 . CASSRWTDEQFF TGTGCCAGCAGCCGGTGGACCGATGAGCAGTTCTTC
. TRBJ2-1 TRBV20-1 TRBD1 CSARHAGQGTDNEQFF TGCAGTGCTAGACACGCGGGACAGGGAACTGACAATGAGCAGTTCTTC
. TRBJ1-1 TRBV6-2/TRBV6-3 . CASSYDPEGNTEAFF TGTGCCAGCAGTTACGATCCGGAGGGGAACACTGAAGCTTTCTTT
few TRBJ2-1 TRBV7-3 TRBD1 CASSLMAGGSYNEQFF TGTGCCAGCAGCTTAATGGCAGGGGGCAGTTACAATGAGCAGTTCTTC
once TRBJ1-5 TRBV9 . CASSVKLNQPQHF TGTGCCAGCAGCGTAAAACTAAATCAGCCCCAGCATTTT
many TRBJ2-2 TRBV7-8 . CASSLAPGVTRTGELFF TGTGCCAGCAGCTTAGCCCCGGGCGTTACCCGAACCGGGGAGCTGTTTTTT
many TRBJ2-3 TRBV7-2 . CASRRGTASTDTQYF TGTGCCAGCAGACGCGGGACAGCTAGCACAGATACGCAGTATTTT
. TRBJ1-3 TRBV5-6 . CASSLGGDPIYSGNTIYF TGTGCCAGCAGCTTGGGCGGGGACCCCATTTACTCTGGAAACACCATATATTTT
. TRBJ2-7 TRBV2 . CASSEVGRGQVHYEQYF TGTGCCAGCAGTGAAGTAGGTAGGGGCCAGGTCCACTACGAGCAGTACTTC
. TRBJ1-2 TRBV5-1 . CASSEGVGYGYTF TGCGCCAGCAGTGAGGGAGTCGGCTATGGCTACACCTTC
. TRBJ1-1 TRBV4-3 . CASSHIQGSKAFF TGCGCCAGCAGCCATATCCAGGGGTCCAAAGCTTTCTTT
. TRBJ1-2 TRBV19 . CASSPGVEYGYTF TGTGCCAGTTCTCCCGGGGTTGAATATGGCTACACCTTC
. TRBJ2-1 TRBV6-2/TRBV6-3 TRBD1 CASSYLDRVRSYNEQFF TGTGCCAGCAGTTACCTAGACAGGGTAAGGTCCTACAATGAGCAGTTCTTC
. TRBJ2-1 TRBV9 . CASSGHTVRSYNEQFF TGTGCCAGCAGCGGTCACACGGTACGCTCCTACAATGAGCAGTTCTTC
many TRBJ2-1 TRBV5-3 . CARSLGVVHYNEQFF TGTGCCAGAAGCTTGGGGGTTGTCCATTACAATGAGCAGTTCTTC
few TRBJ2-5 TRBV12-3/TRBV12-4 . CASSRDSFNPQYF TGTGCCAGCAGCCGGGACTCGTTCAACCCCCAGTACTTC
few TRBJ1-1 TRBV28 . CASSSDGGDTEAFF TGTGCCAGCAGTTCAGACGGGGGGGACACTGAAGCTTTCTTT
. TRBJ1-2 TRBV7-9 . CASSLDVWGTRGYTF TGTGCCAGCAGCTTAGACGTCTGGGGGACGCGTGGCTACACCTTC
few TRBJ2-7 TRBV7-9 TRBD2 CASSSPGTIYEQYF TGTGCCAGCAGCTCTCCCGGGACTATATACGAGCAGTACTTC
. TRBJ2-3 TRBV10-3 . CATRQTTYTDTQYF TGTGCCACTAGACAAACAACCTACACAGATACGCAGTATTTT
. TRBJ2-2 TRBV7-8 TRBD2 CASSLLAGAIFTGELFF TGTGCCAGCAGCTTACTAGCGGGGGCAATTTTCACCGGGGAGCTGTTTTTT
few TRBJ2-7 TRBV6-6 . CASSYSVRYRGLEQYF TGTGCCAGCAGTTACTCTGTCAGGTACCGAGGGCTCGAGCAGTACTTC
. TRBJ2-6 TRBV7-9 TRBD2 CASAGGDGSSSGANVLTF TGTGCCAGCGCGGGGGGGGACGGATCCTCGTCTGGGGCCAACGTCCTGACTTTC
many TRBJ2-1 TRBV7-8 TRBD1 CASSLAGGDRAIYNEQFF TGTGCCAGCAGCTTAGCTGGGGGGGACAGGGCCATTTACAATGAGCAGTTCTTC
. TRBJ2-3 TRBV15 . CATNRDRGLTDTQYF TGTGCCACCAACAGAGACAGAGGACTGACAGATACGCAGTATTTT
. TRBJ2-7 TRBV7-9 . CASSLRSSSSYEQYF TGTGCCAGCAGCTTACGGAGCTCTAGCTCCTACGAGCAGTACTTC
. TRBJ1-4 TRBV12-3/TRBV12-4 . CASSEQDSNEKLFF TGTGCCAGCAGCGAACAGGATTCTAATGAAAAACTGTTTTTT
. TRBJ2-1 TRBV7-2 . CASTGRDNEQFF TGTGCCAGCACCGGACGAGACAATGAGCAGTTCTTC
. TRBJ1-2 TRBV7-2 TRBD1 CASGQGGTGYTF TGTGCCAGCGGACAGGGGGGGACTGGCTACACCTTC
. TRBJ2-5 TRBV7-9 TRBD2 CASSTRLAGVQETQYF TGTGCCAGCAGCACCAGACTAGCGGGGGTCCAAGAGACCCAGTACTTC
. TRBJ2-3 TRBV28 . CASSHLVHTQYF TGTGCCAGCAGTCACCTCGTCCATACGCAGTATTTT
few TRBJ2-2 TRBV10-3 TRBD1 CAISDQQGVGTGELFF TGTGCCATCAGTGACCAACAGGGGGTAGGGACCGGGGAGCTGTTTTTT
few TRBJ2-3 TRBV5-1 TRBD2 CASSLQSGGISATDTQYF TGCGCCAGCAGCTTGCAAAGCGGGGGGATCTCTGCCACAGATACGCAGTATTTT
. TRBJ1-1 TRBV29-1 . CSVGREGTEAFF TGCAGCGTTGGGCGGGAGGGCACTGAAGCTTTCTTT
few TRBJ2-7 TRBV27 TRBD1 CASRGGGQGSYEQYF TGTGCCAGCAGGGGAGGGGGACAGGGATCCTACGAGCAGTACTTC
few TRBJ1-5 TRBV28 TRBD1 CASRPQGASPHQPQHF TGTGCCAGCAGGCCTCAGGGGGCTAGCCCTCATCAGCCCCAGCATTTT
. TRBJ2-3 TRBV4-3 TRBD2 CASSQPGGSGNTDTQYF TGCGCCAGCAGCCAGCCCGGGGGTAGCGGGAACACAGATACGCAGTATTTT
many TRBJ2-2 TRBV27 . CASSLGVNTGELFF TGTGCCAGCAGTTTAGGGGTCAACACCGGGGAGCTGTTTTTT
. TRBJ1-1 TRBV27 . CASNRNVGNTEAFF TGTGCCAGCAATCGAAACGTGGGGAACACTGAAGCTTTCTTT
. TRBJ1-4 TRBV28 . CASSQGTEFLFNEKLFF TGTGCCAGCAGCCAAGGGACGGAATTTCTATTTAATGAAAAACTGTTTTTT
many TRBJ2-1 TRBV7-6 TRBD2 CASSLGTSGGNEQFF TGTGCCAGCAGCTTAGGGACTAGCGGGGGGAATGAGCAGTTCTTC
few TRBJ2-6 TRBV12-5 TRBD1 CASGLDRGLEGANVLTF TGTGCTAGTGGCTTGGACAGGGGGCTTGAAGGGGCCAACGTCCTGACTTTC
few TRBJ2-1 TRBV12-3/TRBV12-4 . CASSHQGVTSSYNEQFF TGTGCCAGCAGCCACCAGGGTGTCACCTCATCCTACAATGAGCAGTTCTTC
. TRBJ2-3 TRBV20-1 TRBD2 CSETRTGLAASTDTQYF TGCAGCGAAACCCGCACGGGACTAGCGGCTAGCACAGATACGCAGTATTTT
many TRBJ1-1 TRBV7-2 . CASGWGTEAFF TGTGCCAGCGGGTGGGGGACTGAAGCTTTCTTT